The clone carrying this T cell receptor (beta chain) was seen a single time. Original handling: Reference gene primer amplification in the assay estimated nucleated cell counts. Data came from immunoSEQ multiplex PCR; TCRdb stores just in-frame clones and leaves some out. V and J calls and clone size follow that table, whereas D and trimming were derived from the DNA. The profile shows 150,000 or so clones, 80% to 90% of them singletons. This sample is part of a study of blood T cell repertoires in COVID-19. Study in general: The samples span acute and convalescent COVID-19 from the United States, Italy and Spain. The analysed material was cDNA or gDNA that came from T cells, B-cell-depleted T cells, or PBMCs.

The CDR3 consists of 17 residues. J was trimmed by 8 bases and V by 0 bases; bases with no gene match: 12. Germline CDR1 MNHEY, CDR2 SVGEGT. Patients of the Seattle cohort, enrolled during active infection, were followed longitudinally. Sequenced input: peripheral blood. This sequence joins TRBV6-2 or TRBV6-3 and TRBJ2-1, with 8 bases fitting TRBD2. The sequence was obtained from a young man with COVID-19, enrolled during active disease. CDR3 DNA sequence: TGTGCCAGCAGTTACTCTGTCGGGAGGGCCTCTATTTATGAGCAGTTCTTC. This gives the protein CASSYSVGRASIYEQFF.